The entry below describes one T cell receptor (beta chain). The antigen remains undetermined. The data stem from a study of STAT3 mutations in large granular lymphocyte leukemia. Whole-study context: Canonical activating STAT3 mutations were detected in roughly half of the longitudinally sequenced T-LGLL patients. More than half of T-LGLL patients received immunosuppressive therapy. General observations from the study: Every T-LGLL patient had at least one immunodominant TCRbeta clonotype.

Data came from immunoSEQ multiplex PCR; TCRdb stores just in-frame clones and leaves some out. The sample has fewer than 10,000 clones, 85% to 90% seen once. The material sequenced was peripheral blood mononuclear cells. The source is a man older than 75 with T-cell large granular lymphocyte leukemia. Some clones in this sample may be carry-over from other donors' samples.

The CDR3 nucleotides read TGCGCCACTACAGACAGTCAGAACACCGGGGAGCTGTTTTTT. It translates to CATTDSQNTGELFF. The chain uses TRBV5-1 and TRBJ2-2; D is perhaps TRBD1 (5 bases). CDR1 and CDR2 from the germline V gene are SGHRS and YFSETQ. The CDR3 extends over 14 amino acids. Trimming pared 9 bases from V and 1 base from J, leaving 13 bases between.